The 17 T cell receptor beta chains reported below all come from one sample, sequenced in a study of cytomegalovirus exposure and HLA in healthy donors. PCR employed 60 Vbeta and 13 Jbeta primers. The data were produced by immunoSEQ multiplex PCR, yet TCRdb's version contains in-frame clones alone and is incomplete. The table includes some 100,000 clones, under 85% detected once. The specimen was PBMCs. All receptors derive from a woman aged 70-85 years in good health and CMV-seropositive.

The chain joins TRBV7-9 to TRBJ2-7, with 10 bases fitting TRBD2. The junction had 5 bases not matched to a gene; V was cut back by 1 base and J by 5 bases. Germline V CDR1 and CDR2: SEHNR, FQNEAQ (reference sequence). The CDR3 loop spans 15 amino acids. CDR3 nucleotide sequence: TGTGCCAGCAGCTTAGTAGCGGGGGGTTCCCACGAGCAGTACTTC. Protein sequence: CASSLVAGGSHEQYF.

This clone was counted between two and nine times. The V and J genes are TRBV27 and TRBJ2-3; TRBD2 is a possible D gene (5 bases). V lost 3 bases, J lost 6 bases, and 16 bases lay in between. The CDR3 has 15 amino acids. Germline CDR1 and CDR2: MNHEY and SMNVEV (reference sequence). CDR3 nucleotides: TGTGCCAGCAGTTTTTTGAGGGCCGTTGGGGATACGCAGTATTTT. This encodes CASSFLRAVGDTQYF.

The V call is TRBV5-1, the J call TRBJ2-3; 9 bases fit TRBD2. This CDR3 is 16 amino acids long. Losses at the gene ends were 0 bases for V and 3 bases for J; bases not matched to a gene: 5. Germline V lookup: CDR1 SGHRS, CDR2 YFSETQ. The CDR3 coding sequence is TGCGCCAGCAGCTTGGGCAATAGCGGGAGTACAGATACGCAGTATTTT. It is translated as CASSLGNSGSTDTQYF.

The rearrangement uses TRBV28 and TRBJ1-2, with 11 positions matching TRBD1. CDR1 is MDHEN and CDR2 is SYDVKM in the germline V gene. V gave up 6 bases and J gave up 3 bases; unmatched junction bases: 6. CDR3 length: 15 amino acids. The CDR3 DNA sequence: TGTGCCAGCAGAACCCCGGGACAGGGGGACTATGGCTACACCTTC. It specifies CASRTPGQGDYGYTF.

The V call is TRBV19, the J call TRBJ1-1, with 9 positions matching TRBD1. The CDR3 runs 15 residues. Germline values: CDR1 LNHDA, CDR2 SQIVND (reference sequence). The junction had 9 bases not matched to a gene; V was cut back by 4 bases and J by 6 bases. The CDR3 DNA reads TGTGCCAGTAGTACTTACAGGGGGCGAAGCGCTGAAGCTTTCTTT. Protein sequence: CASSTYRGRSAEAFF. Looking up the rest from reference TRBV19 and TRBJ1-1 gives the full variable domain: DGGITQSPKYLFRKEGQNVTLSCEQNLNHDAMYWYRQDPGQGLRLIYYSQIVNDFQKGDIAEGYSVSREKKESFPLTVTSAQKNPTAFYLCASSTYRGRSAEAFFGQGTRLTVV.

The CDR3 spells CATGTANQPQHF. The DNA for the CDR3 is TGTGCCACCGGGACAGCCAATCAGCCCCAGCATTTT. V usage is TRBV2 and J usage is TRBJ1-5, with 7 bases matching TRBD1. This CDR3 is 12 amino acids long. CDR1 is SNHLY and CDR2 is FYNNEI in the germline V gene. Trimming took 10 bases from V and 3 from J; bases not matched to a gene: 3.

V gene TRBV28 combines with J gene TRBJ1-2; no clear D gene. The CDR3 runs 12 residues. Germline V CDR1 and CDR2: MDHEN, SYDVKM. Trimming pared 4 bases from V and 3 bases from J, leaving 6 bases between. This CDR3 is CASSSLHYGYTF. CDR3 DNA sequence: TGTGCCAGCAGTTCACTGCACTATGGCTACACCTTC.

A note on this clone: This sample includes further DNA sequences coding for the same CDR3. The rearrangement uses TRBV28 and TRBJ1-6; tentatively, D is TRBD1 (6 bases). With 6 bases removed from V and 0 bases from J, the gap between germline ends came to 12 bases. CDR3 length: 16 residues. From germline, CDR1 is MDHEN and CDR2 SYDVKM. The CDR3 is CASRGQGNSYNSPLHF. The DNA of the CDR3 is TGTGCCAGCAGGGGTCAGGGGAACTCCTATAATTCACCCCTCCACTTT.

The genes are TRBV9 and TRBJ2-1, with TRBD2 as a possible D gene (7 bases). Trimming left V 4 bases short and J 5 bases short, with 16 bases between. The CDR3 consists of 15 residues. CDR1 and CDR2 from the germline V gene are SGDLS and YYNGEE. In nucleotides, the CDR3 is TGTGCCAGCAGCCCGGGGGGTGGGGGCGACAATGAGCAGTTCTTC. As protein: CASSPGGGGDNEQFF.

The chain has TRBV30 and TRBJ2-3; 9 bases match TRBD2. The CDR3 consists of 15 residues. CDR1 and CDR2 from the germline V gene are GTSNPN and SVGIG (reference sequence). With 5 bases clipped from V and 3 bases from J, the junction kept 9 bases outside the gene matches. In nucleotides, the CDR3 is TGTGCCTGGGCTAGAGGAAGCGGGAGGACAGATACGCAGTATTTT. This gives the protein CAWARGSGRTDTQYF.

This clone appeared a single time. The rearrangement uses TRBV6-5 and TRBJ2-2; tentatively, D is TRBD1 (5 bases). V shed 2 bases and J shed 6 bases, with 7 bases lying between them. This CDR3 has 13 residues. Germline values: CDR1 MNHEY, CDR2 SVGAGI. CDR3 DNA: TGTGCCAGCAGTTACGTAGGGGCCGGGGAGCTGTTTTTT. Residues: CASSYVGAGELFF.

This clone was counted a few times. The chain is built from TRBV7-3 and TRBJ2-5; D ambiguous. The CDR3 spans 15 residues. Germline-derived CDR1 and CDR2 are SGHTA and FQGTGA. Trimming removed 4 bases at V and 0 bases at J, with 12 bases between. The CDR3 is CASSSHSANQETQYF. The CDR3 nucleotides are TGTGCCAGCAGCTCCCACTCAGCGAACCAAGAGACCCAGTACTTC.

This chain connects TRBV19 to TRBJ1-1; 10 bases map to TRBD1. V shed 6 bases, J shed 3 bases, and the junction held 4 bases outside the gene matches. Germline-derived CDR1 and CDR2 are LNHDA and SQIVND (reference sequence). The CDR3 consists of 14 residues. The CDR3 DNA sequence: TGTGCCAGTAGGCGACAGGGGGCGGACACTGAAGCTTTCTTT. It yields the protein CASRRQGADTEAFF.

The chain links TRBV6-5 to TRBJ2-1; D is perhaps TRBD2 (6 bases). This CDR3 has 15 residues. Germline CDR1 MNHEY, CDR2 SVGAGI. With 5 bases removed from V and 0 bases from J, the gap between germline ends came to 11 bases. CDR3 protein: CASSSGLHSYNEQFF. For the CDR3, the DNA is TGTGCCAGCAGTAGCGGGCTACACTCCTACAATGAGCAGTTCTTC.

The chain's CDR3 is CASSLVGADTEAFF. As DNA, the CDR3 is TGTGCCAGCAGCTTAGTAGGGGCGGACACTGAAGCTTTCTTT. The chain joins TRBV7-9 to TRBJ1-1; tentatively, D is TRBD1 (5 bases). The CDR3 extends over 14 amino acids. The germline V gene has CDR1 SEHNR and CDR2 FQNEAQ (reference sequence). The germline V and J ends were trimmed by 1 base and 3 bases, with 9 bases remaining between them.

This clone has a handful of counts. The rearrangement joins TRBV18 to TRBJ1-5; the D is unclear. V lost 6 bases and J lost 0, with 27 bases in between. The CDR3 is 20 residues long. The germline V gene encodes CDR1 KGHSH and CDR2 LQKENI. The CDR3 loop is CASSSIAGTRESYSNQPQHF. CDR3 bases: TGTGCCAGCTCCTCAATCGCCGGTACGAGGGAGAGTTATAGCAATCAGCCCCAGCATTTT.

This chain joins TRBV20-1 and TRBJ2-1; weak D call: TRBD2 (5 bases). Germline lookup yields CDR1 DFQATT and CDR2 SNEGSKA (reference sequence). V shed 7 bases and J shed 7 bases, with 11 bases lying between them. CDR3 size: 11 residues. This CDR3 reads CSGILGNEQFF. CDR3 sequence (DNA): TGCAGTGGCATACTAGGAAATGAGCAGTTCTTC.